Shown below are 27 T cell receptor beta chains from a single sample sequenced in a study of T cells in Graves' hyperthyroidism and ophthalmopathy. TCR beta CDR3 region amplification was performed from RNA transcripts. HTBI primers were used for first-round RT-PCR of the TCR CDR3. TCRdb passed the multiplex PCR reads through MiXCR, listing each CDR3 protein once. The table records about 620,000 distinct CDR3 sequences, 15% to 20% of them present only once. Sequenced: blood. Source of these receptors: a woman in her twenties or thirties with Graves' hyperthyroidism.

This clonotype has just a few counts. The J gene is TRBJ2-2, the V gene TRBV11-2, with D perhaps TRBD2 (5 bases). This CDR3 region has 13 residues. V was cut by 1 base and J by 8 bases, with 8 bases left in between. CDR1 is SGHAT and CDR2 is FQNNGV in the germline V gene. The CDR3 region is CASSLAPGGELFF. DNA for the CDR3: TGTGCCAGCAGCTTAGCCCCGGGAGGGGAGCTGTTTTTT.

CDR3 residues: CSARLAGSSYNEQFF. The CDR3 nucleotides are TGCAGTGCTAGACTAGCGGGAAGCTCCTACAATGAGCAGTTCTTC. The rearrangement joins TRBV20-1 to TRBJ2-1; TRBD2 matches 9 bases. In germline, CDR1 is DFQATT, CDR2 SNEGSKA (reference sequence). The trim removed 2 bases at V and 0 bases at J, leaving 2 bases unmatched. The CDR3 is 15 amino acids.

This clonotype occurred many times. The chain links TRBV18 to TRBJ2-2; the D is unclear. V lost 2 bases to trimming and J lost 6 bases, with 4 bases between them. Germline-derived CDR1 and CDR2 are KGHSH and LQKENI. The CDR3 spans 12 residues. CDR3 protein: CASSPMSGELFF. The CDR3 nucleotides are TGTGCCAGCTCACCAATGTCCGGGGAGCTGTTTTTT.

This clonotype showed up just a few times. The chain couples TRBV12-5 to TRBJ1-2, with D uncertain. The V end lost 0 bases, the J end lost 5 bases, and 7 bases lay between the germline ends. CDR1 and CDR2 from the germline V gene are LGHNT and FRNRAP. The CDR3 runs to 13 residues. CDR3 DNA: TGTGCTAGTGGTTTGGTAACTCTTTATGGCTACACCTTC. This sequence encodes CASGLVTLYGYTF.

The rearrangement joins TRBV2 to TRBJ1-4; TRBD1 aligns across 7 bases. J lost 8 bases, V lost 5 bases, and 8 bases had no gene match. Looked up from germline, CDR1 is SNHLY and CDR2 is FYNNEI. The CDR3 has 14 amino acids. CDR3 DNA sequence: TGTGCCAGCAGTCCAACAGGGGCGGGAGAAAAACTGTTTTTT. Translated, it gives CASSPTGAGEKLFF.

The table lists this clonotype with many counts. The chain is built from TRBV12-3 or TRBV12-4 and TRBJ2-7; 7 nucleotides align to TRBD2. The trim removed 4 bases at V and 3 bases at J, leaving 9 bases unmatched. The CDR3 consists of 15 residues. The CDR3 reads CASSSGPTGGYEQYF. The CDR3 DNA reads TGTGCCAGCAGTTCTGGTCCAACGGGGGGCTACGAGCAGTACTTC.

As regards this clonotype: Because it lacks the conserved phenylalanine or tryptophan at the end, this CDR3 is likely a read error. The chain has TRBV28 and TRBJ2-7; possible D gene TRBD2, 5 bases. The germline V gene has CDR1 MDHEN and CDR2 SYDVKM. Trimming took off 5 bases at V and 6 bases at J, with 17 bases between the two ends. The CDR3 sequence is 14 residues long. The CDR3 sequence: CASSPSPTRREQYL. Written as DNA, the CDR3 is TGTGCCAGCAGTCCATCCCCCACTAGACGCGAGCAGTACCTC.

This clonotype was counted a few times. The V and J genes are TRBV13 and TRBJ1-3; D ambiguous. Germline loops: CDR1 PRHDT, CDR2 FYEKMQ (reference sequence). Trimming removed 5 bases at V and 7 bases at J, with 9 bases between. The CDR3 consists of 12 residues. CDR3 region: CASSQQENTIYF. The CDR3 DNA is TGTGCCAGCAGCCAGCAGGAGAACACCATATATTTT. Combining the CDR3 with reference TRBV13 and TRBJ1-3 gives the whole variable domain AAGVIQSPRHLIKEKRETATLKCYPIPRHDTVYWYQQGPGQDPQFLISFYEKMQSDKGSIPDRFSAQQFSDYHSELNMSSLELGDSALYFCASSQQENTIYFGEGSWLTVV.

This clonotype was counted ten times or more. The V call is TRBV3-1, the J call TRBJ1-1; D gene ambiguous. This CDR3 is 13 amino acids long. Germline-derived CDR1 and CDR2 are LGHDT and YNNKEL (reference sequence). V lost 2 bases to trimming and J lost 0 bases, with 4 bases between them. The CDR3: CASSQQMNTEAFF. CDR3 bases: TGTGCCAGCAGCCAACAAATGAACACTGAAGCTTTCTTT. Full variable domain (rest looked up from reference TRBV3-1 and TRBJ1-1): DTAVSQTPKYLVTQMGNDKSIKCEQNLGHDTMYWYKQDSKKFLKIMFSYNNKELIINETVPNRFSPKSPDKAHLNLHINSLELGDSAVYFCASSQQMNTEAFFGQGTRLTVV.

This clonotype was counted many times. This chain connects TRBV2 to TRBJ2-7; 9 bases map to TRBD2. The CDR3 length is 13 residues. The ends lost 3 bases at V and 4 bases at J; junction bases unmatched: 1. Germline V CDR1 and CDR2: SNHLY, FYNNEI. The CDR3 coding sequence is TGTGCCAGCAGTGAGCGGGAGGGTTACGAGCAGTACTTC. Its protein product is CASSEREGYEQYF.

The CDR3 protein is CAHYSGTEQYF. The CDR3 coding sequence is TGTGCCCATTATAGCGGGACCGAGCAGTACTTC. V gene TRBV30 combines with J gene TRBJ2-7, with 8 bases fitting TRBD2. This CDR3 region has 11 residues. Germline-derived CDR1 and CDR2 are GTSNPN and SVGIG (reference sequence). V shed 8 bases, J shed 6 bases, and the junction held 6 bases outside the gene matches.

This chain connects TRBV18 to TRBJ2-1; no definite D call. V lost 1 base, J lost 0 bases, and 7 bases lay in between. The CDR3 runs 15 residues. Germline assignment: CDR1 KGHSH and CDR2 LQKENI. Here the CDR3 DNA reads TGTGCCAGCTCACCACTGCCAAGCTCCTACAATGAGCAGTTCTTC. This encodes CASSPLPSSYNEQFF.

The sample holds many counts of this clonotype. This chain links TRBV12-3 or TRBV12-4 with TRBJ2-5, with TRBD2 matching over 8 bases. Germline trimming cut 10 bases from V and 1 base from J; bases unmatched to any gene: 8. The CDR3 is made up of 14 amino acids. CDR3 residues: CATSYGGGQETQYF. CDR3 DNA: TGTGCCACCTCATACGGGGGGGGCCAAGAGACCCAGTACTTC.

The chain has TRBV5-6 and TRBJ2-5; D is perhaps TRBD2 (6 bases). V dropped 4 bases and J dropped 0 bases, with 19 bases sitting between them. In germline, CDR1 is SGHDT, CDR2 YYEEEE. This CDR3 has 17 amino acids. CDR3 sequence: CASSPNMDPGDQETQYF. The CDR3 DNA reads TGTGCCAGCAGCCCTAACATGGACCCGGGAGACCAAGAGACCCAGTACTTC.

Details on this clonotype: A clone one base away is much larger, so this may be a read error. The rearrangement links TRBV5-1 to TRBJ1-2; D not certain. The V gene's germline CDR1 is SGHRS and CDR2 YFSETQ. The CDR3 runs to 13 residues. The CDR3 nucleotides read TGCGCCGGCAGCTCTCAGGACGGCTATGGCTACACCTTC. As protein: CAGSSQDGYGYTF. Based on the CDR3 plus reference TRBV5-1 and TRBJ1-2, the full variable domain is KAGVTQTPRYLIKTRGQQVTLSCSPISGHRSVSWYQQTPGQGLQFLFEYFSETQRNKGNFPGRFSGRQFSNSRSEMNVSTLELGDSALYLCAGSSQDGYGYTFGSGTRLTVV.

This clonotype has only one observation. The chain has TRBV28 and TRBJ2-7; D call uncertain. CDR3 length equals 13 residues. Germline CDR1 MDHEN, CDR2 SYDVKM. V shed 7 bases and J shed 6 bases, with 16 bases lying between them. The CDR3 sequence: CASTSYVGSEQYF. In nucleotides, the CDR3 is TGTGCCAGCACTTCCTACGTAGGGTCCGAGCAGTACTTC.

This clonotype was seen ten or more times. The chain uses TRBV12-3 or TRBV12-4 and TRBJ2-1; D is uncertain. V was trimmed by 7 bases and J by 0 bases, leaving 10 bases between them. This CDR3 has 14 amino acids. The CDR3 spells CASKRESSYNEQFF. In DNA, the CDR3 is TGTGCCAGCAAAAGGGAAAGCTCCTACAATGAGCAGTTCTTC.

This clonotype has a handful of counts. The chain recombines TRBV12-3 or TRBV12-4 with TRBJ1-5; maybe TRBD1 (5 bases). The CDR3 is made up of 13 amino acids. The ends were cut back, 2 bases at V and 10 bases at J, with 12 bases in the middle. The CDR3 loop reads CASSLQRGDPQHF. The CDR3 region has the DNA TGTGCCAGCAGTTTACAAAGGGGTGATCCCCAGCATTTT.

This clonotype was counted many times. The rearrangement uses TRBV30 and TRBJ1-5; D is uncertain. The CDR3 has 13 amino acids. Germline V lookup: CDR1 GTSNPN, CDR2 SVGIG (reference sequence). Trimming pared 5 bases from V and 8 bases from J, leaving 16 bases between. In DNA, the CDR3 is TGTGCCTGGGGAGCAAATATGGGCGAGCCCCAGCATTTT. Translating gives CAWGANMGEPQHF.

This clonotype was observed a handful of times. The CDR3 loop reads CSARPPVSLNEKLFF. CDR3 sequence (DNA): TGCAGTGCTAGACCCCCTGTGAGTCTTAATGAAAAACTGTTTTTT. V is TRBV20-1 and J is TRBJ1-4; D gene ambiguous. Trimming left V 2 bases short and J 4 bases short, with 14 bases between. The CDR3 totals 15 residues. The germline V gene has CDR1 DFQATT and CDR2 SNEGSKA (reference sequence).

This clonotype came up many times. The chain has TRBV27 and TRBJ1-4; D remains ambiguous. Trimming removed 2 bases from V and 8 bases from J, with 15 bases in between. Germline V gene lookup returns CDR1 MNHEY and CDR2 SMNVEV (reference sequence). This CDR3 comprises 15 residues. DNA for the CDR3: TGTGCCAGCAGTTTAACCGCCCGGGGAACGGAAAAACTGTTTTTT. Translated, it gives CASSLTARGTEKLFF.

The CDR3 DNA reads as TGTGCCAGCAGACCACTCCGGGACAGGGCCCCAGATACGCAGTATTTT. It yields the protein CASRPLRDRAPDTQYF. The chain carries TRBV6-2 or TRBV6-3 and TRBJ2-3, with TRBD1 matching 9 bases. With 6 bases clipped from V and 4 bases from J, the junction kept 11 bases outside the gene matches. The length of the CDR3 is 16 residues. In germline, CDR1 is MNHEY, CDR2 SVGEGT.

At least ten counts were recorded for this clonotype. The chain uses TRBV15 and TRBJ1-5; tentatively, D is TRBD1 (5 bases). The CDR3 extends over 16 amino acids. V was clipped by 0 bases and J by 2 bases, with 11 bases between them. Per germline, CDR1 LNHNV and CDR2 YYDKDF (reference sequence). As DNA, the CDR3 is TGTGCCACCAGCAGAGATAGCAGGGTTGGCAATCAGCCCCAGCATTTT. Protein product: CATSRDSRVGNQPQHF.

As to this clonotype: This could be a read error, since a much larger clone is one nucleotide away. The chain has TRBV27 and TRBJ2-1; perhaps TRBD1 as D (6 bases). Germline V gene sequence: CDR1 MNHEY, CDR2 SMNVEV (reference sequence). This CDR3 is 17 amino acids long. CDR3: CASSPTRSGHNYNEQSF. The CDR3 nucleotides are TGTGCCAGCAGCCCCACCCGATCGGGACATAACTACAATGAGCAGTCCTTC.

The V and J genes are TRBV12-3 or TRBV12-4 and TRBJ1-4; D not certain. The length of the CDR3 is 15 residues. V gave up 3 bases and J gave up 0 bases, with 8 bases separating them. This CDR3 reads CASSFDYATNEKLFF. The CDR3 coding sequence is TGTGCCAGCAGTTTTGACTACGCAACTAATGAAAAACTGTTTTTT.

Ten or more counts support this clonotype. The CDR3 region has the DNA TGTGCCAGTGGACGGGAGCCTAATGAAAAACTGTTTTTT. Amino acids: CASGREPNEKLFF. This chain uses TRBV12-3 or TRBV12-4 with TRBJ1-4; D ambiguous. The V gene lost 9 bases and the J gene lost 3 bases, with 11 bases spanning the gap. The CDR3 contains 13 residues.

Of note for this clonotype: This may be a read error, as it is one base from a much larger clone. The chain links TRBV7-2 to TRBJ1-5; D remains ambiguous. CDR1 is SGHTA and CDR2 is FQGNSA in the germline V gene. The CDR3 totals 14 residues. The CDR3 protein is CVSSLAFSNQPQHF. The CDR3 coding sequence is TGTGTCAGCAGCTTAGCGTTCAGCAATCAGCCCCAGCATTTT.